The TCR beta chain described here comes from a study of metastatic and nonmetastatic thyroid tumors. Study background: Across blood and tumor or nodule tissue, repertoires from malignant and benign thyroid patients were compared with one another. Whole-study findings and limits: Patients with malignant thyroid tumors reportedly had significantly higher TCR beta diversity than those with benign nodules, in blood and tumor.

In the original analysis: A classifier of distant metastasis in papillary thyroid cancer was built from CDR3 differences (across clinicopathological groups). TCRdb re-processed the PCR reads through MiXCR. These V and J calls rely on TCRdb rather than the paper's analysis. The sample lists 85,000 to 100,000 clones; roughly an eighth were seen once. The length of the CDR3 is 17 residues. Trimming stripped 3 bases from V and 0 bases from J, with 18 bases between. CDR1 is SGHRS and CDR2 is YFSETQ in the germline V gene. No patient had received any treatment before thyroid surgery. As regards this clone: Its antigen is currently unknown.

This rearrangement joins TRBV5-1 to TRBJ1-1; D is undetermined. Material for sequencing was blood. The clonotype originates from a female donor with papillary thyroid cancer or a benign thyroid nodule (not recorded which). Some clones in this sample may be carry-over from other donors' samples. The CDR3 sequence is CASSSVNVVSMNTEAFF. DNA of the CDR3: TGCGCCAGCAGCTCGGTGAATGTGGTTAGTATGAACACTGAAGCTTTCTTT.